The 24 T cell receptor beta chains given below trace back to one sample, sequenced in a study of T cells expressing NK-cell markers (TCRdb year 2020). Library creation used 5' RACE. The listed sequencing device is Illumina HiSeq 2000. One entry per CDR3 protein sequence results from the TCRdb reprocessing of the reads, with DNA left out. The sample's own table lists hundreds of thousands of distinct CDR3 sequences. Together, the top ten hold 6% to 8% of the sample. Sequencing was done on a sample of blood T cells: a sorted CD56 or NKG2C T cell subset, CD4+ or CD8+ T cells, or bulk PBMC T cells (not recorded which). These TCRs come from a woman between 18 and 70 years old in good health.

The V call is TRBV10-3, the J call TRBJ1-1; TCRdb selects TRBD1, and the lack of DNA leaves this call unchecked. In germline, CDR1 is ENHRY, CDR2 SYGVKD. This CDR3 comprises 14 residues. The CDR3 loop reads CAISGLEGSRQAFF.

This sequence joins TRBV29-1 and TRBJ2-1; there is no DNA to check the TCRdb D call of TRBD2. Germline assignment: CDR1 SQVTM and CDR2 ANQGSEA. This CDR3 spans 15 amino acids. The chain's CDR3 is CSVEDRGGRGNEQFF.

J is TRBJ2-1 and V is TRBV15. CDR1 is LNHNV and CDR2 is YYDKDF in the germline V gene (reference sequence). The CDR3 covers 13 residues. This CDR3 reads CATSRGENGEQFF.

The rearrangement joins TRBV12-3 or TRBV12-4 to TRBJ2-2; the TCRdb call, TRBD1, lacks DNA for checking. This CDR3 is built from 14 residues. The CDR3 region is CASSLRGRPGELFF.

The chain joins TRBV12-3 or TRBV12-4 to TRBJ2-7. The CDR3 is 11 residues long. CDR3: CASSFGYEQYF.

The genes are TRBV11-2 and TRBJ1-4; without DNA, the TCRdb call of TRBD1 cannot be checked. Germline lookup yields CDR1 SGHAT and CDR2 FQNNGV. The CDR3 has 16 amino acids. The CDR3 loop is CASSKRGTGLNEKLFF.

This sequence joins TRBV10-2 and TRBJ1-1. The CDR3 runs 14 residues. The germline V gene has CDR1 WSHSY and CDR2 SAAADI. This CDR3 is CASSVGRLNTEAFF.

The chain has TRBV20-1 and TRBJ2-2; lacking DNA, the TRBD1 call made by TCRdb goes unchecked. The CDR3 is made up of 14 amino acids. CDR1 and CDR2 (germline): DFQATT, SNEGSKA (reference sequence). CDR3 in amino acids: CSARSGSGTGELFF.

The chain has TRBV4-1 and TRBJ2-1. This CDR3 is 14 amino acids long. The V gene's germline CDR1 is MGHRA and CDR2 YSYEKL. CDR3: CASSQEDRVNEQFF.

The V and J genes are TRBV6-2 or TRBV6-3 and TRBJ2-1. The germline V gene encodes CDR1 MNHEY and CDR2 SVGEGT. CDR3 length equals 15 residues. Here the CDR3 reads CASSYPVLQYNEQFF.

The chain couples TRBV27 to TRBJ1-1; checking the TCRdb D call of TRBD1 is not possible without DNA. The CDR3 contains 15 residues. CDR1 and CDR2 (germline): MNHEY, SMNVEV (reference sequence). This CDR3 is CASSLSRGRIHAAFF.

The V and J genes are TRBV15 and TRBJ2-1; TCRdb gives TRBD2 as the D gene, but with no DNA this cannot be confirmed. Germline-derived CDR1 and CDR2 are LNHNV and YYDKDF (reference sequence). The CDR3 runs to 16 residues. The CDR3 region is CATSRDGRASYNEQFF. The variable domain in full, completed from reference TRBV15 and TRBJ2-1, reads DAMVIQNPRYQVTQFGKPVTLSCSQTLNHNVMYWYQQKSSQAPKLLFHYYDKDFNNEADTPDNFQSRRPNTSFCFLDIRSPGLGDTAMYLCATSRDGRASYNEQFFGPGTRLTVL.

The chain combines TRBV20-1 with TRBJ1-3; TCRdb lists TRBD1, though no DNA is available to test this call. Per the germline V gene, CDR1 is DFQATT and CDR2 is SNEGSKA (reference sequence). The CDR3 runs 14 residues. CDR3 sequence: CSASKRDSGNTIYF.

The chain links TRBV7-2 to TRBJ2-4; checking the TCRdb D call of TRBD1 is not possible without DNA. The CDR3 length is 16 residues. Germline values: CDR1 SGHTA, CDR2 FQGNSA. The chain's CDR3 is CASSLPLQGAKNIQYF.

This sequence joins TRBV7-6 and TRBJ2-5; the TCRdb D gene call, TRBD1, has no DNA to confirm it. Germline V gene sequence: CDR1 SGHVS, CDR2 FNYEAQ. This CDR3 region has 14 residues. This chain's CDR3 is CATTSGGYQETQYF.

The V gene is TRBV3-1, the J gene TRBJ1-4; there is no DNA to check the TCRdb D call of TRBD1. Germline lookup yields CDR1 LGHDT and CDR2 YNNKEL (reference sequence). This CDR3 is built from 15 residues. The CDR3 loop reads CASSQGSLANEKLFF. Full variable domain (missing parts from reference TRBV3-1 and TRBJ1-4): DTAVSQTPKYLVTQMGNDKSIKCEQNLGHDTMYWYKQDSKKFLKIMFSYNNKELIINETVPNRFSPKSPDKAHLNLHINSLELGDSAVYFCASSQGSLANEKLFFGSGTQLSVL.

The V and J genes are TRBV4-3 and TRBJ2-1; the TCRdb D gene call, TRBD2, has no DNA to confirm it. CDR1 and CDR2 (germline): LGHNA, YSLEER. This CDR3 has 15 residues. The CDR3 protein is CASSQGLAAYNEQFF.

This chain links TRBV10-3 with TRBJ2-5. The CDR3 covers 14 residues. Per the germline V gene, CDR1 is ENHRY and CDR2 is SYGVKD. CDR3 sequence reads: CAIRDDWAGETQYF.

The gene calls are TRBV5-1 and TRBJ2-2; no DNA is available, so the TRBD1 call from TCRdb remains unchecked. This CDR3 is 15 amino acids long. CDR1 is SGHRS, CDR2 YFSETQ, per germline. The chain's CDR3 is CASNDRGIDTGELFF.

The chain links TRBV29-1 to TRBJ1-1; TCRdb picks TRBD1, but there is no DNA to check that call. CDR1 is SQVTM, CDR2 ANQGSEA, per germline. The CDR3 covers 15 residues. The CDR3 sequence is CSAEGAGGGNTEAFF.

The CDR3 loop reads CASTSTDSTEAFF. This chain uses TRBV12-3 or TRBV12-4 with TRBJ1-1. The length of the CDR3 is 13 residues.

Here the CDR3 reads CASSLDGMAFF. The rearrangement uses TRBV7-2 and TRBJ1-1; TCRdb names TRBD1, which stays unverified in the absence of DNA. The CDR3 length is 11 residues. Germline V gives CDR1 SGHTA, CDR2 FQGNSA.

The chain employs TRBV18 and TRBJ2-5; TCRdb's D gene call, TRBD1, goes unchecked for lack of DNA. The CDR3 length is 17 residues. In germline, CDR1 is KGHSH, CDR2 LQKENI. This chain's CDR3 is CASSPREKQGGQETKYF. Combining the CDR3 with reference TRBV18 and TRBJ2-5 gives the whole variable domain NAGVMQNPRHLVRRRGQEARLRCSPMKGHSHVYWYRQLPEEGLKFMVYLQKENIIDESGMPKERFSAEFPKEGPSILRIQQVVRGDSAAYFCASSPREKQGGQETKYFGPGTRLLVL.

The rearrangement uses TRBV10-1 and TRBJ2-3; the D gene TCRdb calls, TRBD1, cannot be checked with no DNA. CDR3 length: 16 amino acids. Germline V gene sequence: CDR1 WNHNN, CDR2 SYGVQD (reference sequence). CDR3 in amino acids: CASPTLQGTLTDTQYF.